The 18 T cell receptor beta chains listed next were all sequenced from one sample in a study of shared clonotypes between healthy human individuals. Profiling relied on immunoSEQ multiplex PCR, and the TCRdb table lists in-frame clones only, not all of them. This sample has around 450,000 clones, with roughly three quarters found just once. Material: PBMCs. The receptors derive from a woman aged 40 to 50 in good health. Some clones in this sample may be carry-over from other donors' samples.

Remarks on this clone: Other DNA sequences in the same sample also yield this CDR3. The J gene is TRBJ2-1, the V gene TRBV27, with 9 bases that match TRBD1. Losses at the gene ends were 6 bases for V and 7 bases for J; bases not matched to a gene: 4. The CDR3 runs 13 residues. The V gene's germline CDR1 is MNHEY and CDR2 SMNVEV (reference sequence). The CDR3 loop reads CASSLDRGNEQFF. In DNA, the CDR3 is TGTGCCAGCAGCCTGGACAGGGGAAATGAGCAGTTCTTC.

This chain connects TRBV7-8 to TRBJ1-4; D perhaps matches TRBD1 (5 bases). This CDR3 spans 15 amino acids. CDR1 is SGHVS, CDR2 FQNEAQ, per germline. The V end was cut by 3 bases, the J end by 8 bases, with 16 bases between. Here the CDR3 DNA reads TGTGCCAGCAGCTTTACGACGGGGGGTGACGAAAAACTGTTTTTT. This encodes CASSFTTGGDEKLFF.

V and J are TRBV30 and TRBJ1-2; possible D gene TRBD1, 5 bases. Trimming stripped 5 bases from V and 6 bases from J, with 16 bases between. This CDR3 has 13 residues. CDR1 and CDR2 (germline): GTSNPN, SVGIG (reference sequence). The CDR3 DNA reads TGTGCCTGGCTCTCCGGGACGCATAATGGCTACACCTTC. Encoded protein: CAWLSGTHNGYTF.

J is TRBJ2-1 and V is TRBV6-4; 7 bases match TRBD1. Germline assignment: CDR1 MRHNA and CDR2 SNTAGT. V dropped 4 bases and J dropped 8; count of bases not matched to a gene: 5. This CDR3 has 13 amino acids. The CDR3 coding sequence is TGTGCCAGCAGTGCCGAAGGGGGCCATGAGCAGTTCTTC. Its translation: CASSAEGGHEQFF.

J is TRBJ2-1 and V is TRBV5-4, with a weak D call TRBD2 (6 bases). V shed 0 bases and J shed 4 bases, with 14 bases lying between them. This CDR3 has 16 amino acids. Per germline, CDR1 SGHNT and CDR2 YYREEE (reference sequence). Here the CDR3 reads CASSLVAGRLYNEQFF. DNA of the CDR3: TGTGCCAGCAGCTTGGTTGCGGGGAGGCTTTACAATGAGCAGTTCTTC.

The chain is built from TRBV7-2 and TRBJ2-7; 9 bases agree with TRBD2. Germline assignment: CDR1 SGHTA and CDR2 FQGNSA. V shed 2 bases and J 3 bases; nucleotides not matched to a gene: 2. The CDR3 extends over 14 amino acids. CDR3 coding DNA: TGTGCCAGCAGCTTACTAGCGGGAAACTACGAGCAGTACTTC. This codes for CASSLLAGNYEQYF.

This clone was counted only a few times. The same CDR3 arises from other DNA sequences in this sample as well. The chain recombines TRBV27 with TRBJ2-3, with 12 bases identical to TRBD2. V lost 2 bases to trimming and J lost 3 bases; unmatched junction nucleotides: 3. Germline CDR1 is MNHEY and CDR2 is SMNVEV (reference sequence). The CDR3 loop spans 16 amino acids. CDR3 DNA: TGTGCCAGCAGTTTACTAGCGGGAGGGTTAACAGATACGCAGTATTTT. This encodes CASSLLAGGLTDTQYF.

The chain has TRBV7-9 and TRBJ2-6; D call uncertain. Between the trimmed V and J ends, which lost 5 bases and 0 bases, there was a span of 20 bases. The CDR3 has 19 amino acids. Germline V gene data show CDR1 as SEHNR and CDR2 as FQNEAQ (reference sequence). The CDR3 DNA reads as TGTGCCAGCAGCCACCCGACCCAGAGTGTAGGCTCTGGGGCCAACGTCCTGACTTTC. Protein: CASSHPTQSVGSGANVLTF.

The DNA for the CDR3 is TGTGCCAGCAGCTTAGGAGGGGGGGAAGGAGGCTACACCTTC. Protein sequence: CASSLGGGEGGYTF. J is TRBJ1-2 and V is TRBV7-2, with D possibly being TRBD1 (6 bases). V lost 1 base and J 8 bases, leaving 14 bases between the germline ends. The CDR3 runs to 14 residues. Germline CDR1 is SGHTA and CDR2 is FQGNSA.

The CDR3 reads CASSLWTDYGYTF. CDR3 DNA sequence: TGTGCCAGCAGTTTATGGACAGACTATGGCTACACCTTC. The chain is built from TRBV28 and TRBJ1-2, with D maybe TRBD1 (5 bases). The CDR3 sequence is 13 residues long. Germline V gene lookup returns CDR1 MDHEN and CDR2 SYDVKM. Trimming pared 0 bases from V and 3 bases from J, leaving 5 bases between.

V gene TRBV30 combines with J gene TRBJ2-1; 13 bases line up with TRBD2. Germline V lookup: CDR1 GTSNPN, CDR2 SVGIG (reference sequence). The CDR3 sequence is 14 residues long. With V trimmed by 5 bases and J by 4 bases, 2 bases remained unmatched. This CDR3 is CAWGTSGIYNEQFF. The CDR3 DNA reads as TGTGCCTGGGGGACTAGCGGGATTTACAATGAGCAGTTCTTC.

This clone occurred a few times. V is TRBV28 and J is TRBJ1-1, with D maybe TRBD1 (5 bases). The CDR3 is 10 residues long. Trimming took off 6 bases at V and 6 bases at J, with 5 bases between the two ends. CDR1 is MDHEN, CDR2 SYDVKM, per germline. Here the CDR3 DNA reads TGTGCCAGCAGAGGGGCTGAAGCTTTCTTT. Its protein product is CASRGAEAFF. The full variable domain, with the rest looked up from reference TRBV28 and TRBJ1-1, is DVKVTQSSRYLVKRTGEKVFLECVQDMDHENMFWYRQDPGLGLRLIYFSYDVKMKEKGDIPEGYSVSREKKERFSLILESASTNQTSMYLCASRGAEAFFGQGTRLTVV.

The chain links TRBV7-3 to TRBJ2-3; D is perhaps TRBD2 (5 bases). This CDR3 comprises 16 residues. Germline CDR1 reads SGHTA; CDR2 reads FQGTGA. Trimming took off 3 bases at V and 2 bases at J, with 15 bases between the two ends. The CDR3 reads CASSFIGGSSTDTQYF. The CDR3 nucleotides read TGTGCCAGCAGCTTCATTGGCGGGTCGTCCACAGATACGCAGTATTTT.

This clone was seen just once. This rearrangement joins TRBV5-1 to TRBJ2-6, with TRBD1 matching over 7 bases. The CDR3 has 18 residues. Looked up from germline, CDR1 is SGHRS and CDR2 is YFSETQ. Trimming took 0 bases from V and 5 from J; bases not matched to a gene: 11. The CDR3 region is CASSLEGAGARWANVLTF. The DNA for the CDR3 is TGCGCCAGCAGCTTGGAGGGGGCAGGGGCTAGATGGGCCAACGTCCTGACTTTC.

The chain uses TRBV7-9 and TRBJ1-1; the D is unclear. The CDR3 has 12 residues. The ends were cut back, 11 bases at V and 8 bases at J, with 18 bases in the middle. The germline CDR1 and CDR2 sequences are SEHNR and FQNEAQ (reference sequence). The DNA for the CDR3 is TGTGCCTTGAGGAGCGGTCTTTCCGAAGCTTTCTTT. Amino acid sequence: CALRSGLSEAFF. The whole variable domain, remainder taken from reference TRBV7-9 and TRBJ1-1, is DTGVSQNPRHKITKRGQNVTFRCDPISEHNRLYWYRQTLGQGPEFLTYFQNEAQLEKSRLLSDRFSAERPKGSFSTLEIQRTEQGDSAMYLCALRSGLSEAFFGQGTRLTVV.

The chain combines TRBV4-1 with TRBJ1-5; a weak D match, TRBD1 (6 bases). The CDR3 runs 15 residues. The V and J ends lost 4 bases and 3 bases respectively, with 13 bases between them. Germline loops: CDR1 MGHRA, CDR2 YSYEKL. CDR3 sequence reads: CASSLAGTLNQPQHF. The CDR3 nucleotides are TGCGCCAGCAGCCTCGCCGGGACACTCAATCAGCCCCAGCATTTT.

CDR3 loop: CASSSRLVNNEQFF. In nucleotides, the CDR3 is TGTGCCAGCAGTTCCCGGCTAGTAAACAATGAGCAGTTCTTC. The gene calls are TRBV28 and TRBJ2-1; D not resolved. V lost 4 bases and J lost 5, with 12 bases in between. CDR1 and CDR2 from the germline V gene are MDHEN and SYDVKM. This CDR3 comprises 14 residues.

For the CDR3, the DNA is TGTGCCAGCAGCTTCAGAACTAGCGGACACAATGAGCAGTTCTTC. This translates into CASSFRTSGHNEQFF. J is TRBJ2-1 and V is TRBV11-2; 8 nucleotides agree with TRBD2. V dropped 3 bases and J dropped 5; count of bases not matched to a gene: 6. Per the germline V gene, CDR1 is SGHAT and CDR2 is FQNNGV. The CDR3 consists of 15 residues.